Sequencing of this TCR beta chain was carried out in a study of blood T cell repertoires in COVID-19. Sequenced by immunoSEQ multiplex PCR; TCRdb stores in-frame clones only, minus some. Among about 170,000 clones listed, about 92% were seen once. Germline V CDR1 and CDR2: MNHEY, SVGEGT. Trimming shortened V by 0 bases and J by 5 bases, and 7 bases separated the two germline ends. The CDR3 contains 13 residues. Input material: peripheral blood. This chain joins TRBV6-2 or TRBV6-3 and TRBJ1-1; no definite D call. The sequence was obtained from a man aged 25 to 40 with COVID-19, enrolled during active disease. CDR3 residues: CASSYSTETEAFF. CDR3 nucleotide sequence: TGTGCCAGCAGTTACTCTACAGAAACTGAAGCTTTCTTT.